This record covers a single TCR beta chain. What this receptor recognizes is not known. No base quality values were provided; no much bigger clone lies one nucleotide off. Unmatched junction bases come to 5, with V trimmed by 5 bases and J by 9 bases. CDR1 and CDR2, per the germline V gene (reference sequence), are SSHAT and FNYEAQ. Including cysteine and phenylalanine, the CDR3 has 13 amino acids. The only DNA kept is the CDR3, 39 bases in frame from the first base. This record comes from a study of T-cell memory formation after mild COVID-19 (dated by TCRdb to 2020 to 2023). For the wider study: TCR sequence clusters from the two donors were found to be largely donor specific. Two young, previously healthy adult volunteers made up the cohort, one male and one female. T-cell clones expanding and contracting after mild COVID-19 in two donors were tracked by longitudinal TCRalpha and TCRbeta repertoire sequencing. Overall study results and their limits: SARS-CoV-2 specificity was not confirmed for the second-wave clones peaking on day 37. Contracting CD4+ clones turned up mainly in the CM and EM memory subsets, whereas EMRA was where CD8+ clones were enriched. Clones contracting from day 15 to 85 had balanced CD4/CD8 phenotypes, while a second wave expanding from day 15 to 37 was biased towards CD4+. The detection of some responding clones in pre-infection memory suggests that pre-existing cross-reactive memory T cells joined the SARS-CoV-2 response. The study covered only a couple of mild cases, and larger cohorts including severe cases with pre-infection samples were considered necessary.

Ficoll-Paque density gradient centrifugation was the method used to isolate PBMCs. Sequencing instrument: Illumina NovaSeq 6000. Using 5'RACE with constant-segment primers, TCRalpha and TCRbeta cDNA libraries were constructed, with sample barcodes and unique molecular identifiers added in the process. RNA was extracted from every sample with Trizol reagent. The libraries were amplified in two PCR steps, and the second step added a second sample barcode and Illumina TruSeq adapters. Libraries were sequenced on an Illumina NovaSeq with 2 x 150 bp paired-end reads. As for how the authors treated the data: Demultiplexing of reads and collapsing into UMI-guided consensus sequences were performed with migec v1.2.7. Using mixcr v2.1.11, UMI consensuses were aligned to TRA and TRB V and J templates and then assembled into clonotypes. A clonotype was counted as expanded or contracted only if both edgeR and NoisET called the change significant, with noise models trained on biological replicates. edgeR calls used a false discovery rate-adjusted p below 0.01 and a log2 fold-change threshold of 1. As an exploratory analysis of dynamics, max-normalized trajectories of the 1000 most abundant clonotypes were examined by PCA with hierarchical clustering. Separately sequenced CD4+ and CD8+ repertoires were used to assign the CD4 or CD8 phenotype of responding clones. In TCRdb, the public reads were trimmed at Q25 with fastp and aligned with MiXCR, with productive beta chains retained. All rows with the same CDR3 protein become a single entry with the most common DNA and genes. These V and J calls derive from TCRdb rather than the authors' analysis. The sample table contains 250,000 to 350,000 distinct CDR3 sequences; only one count was recorded for about 17% of them. Approximately 25% of the sample comes from the top ten.

This receptor was obtained from a man between 18 and 35 years old who had mild COVID-19 (a few samples of this study predate the infection). The sample titles of this study are shuffled in the database, so cell type and time point are left out; the donor was told from shared clones. Recombination joined TRBV7-7 with TRBJ2-1; 9 nucleotides in the junction match TRBD1. Input material: PBMCs or a T cell subset sorted from them (not recorded which). The DNA sequence is TGTGCCAGCAGCCGACAGGGGGACGGTGAGCAGTTCTTC. The translation is CASSRQGDGEQFF.